The 21 T cell receptor beta chains reported below all come from one sample, sequenced in a study of human T cells and chemical hapten exposure. Time point defined: pre-sensitization, week 0. Described treatment: therapeutic diphenylcyclopropenone sensitization with weekly scalp DPC. TCRdb redid the calling of the RACE reads with MiXCR, one entry per CDR3 protein. The data contain 80,000 to 100,000 distinct CDR3 sequences, 10% to 12% of them seen just once; the ten biggest clones take up about 3%. The sample was whole blood, taken in connection with sensitization to the hapten diphenylcyclopropenone (DPC). The receptors stem from a woman in her fifties or sixties with alopecia areata. Some clones in this sample may be carry-over from other donors' samples.

The chain links TRBV11-2 to TRBJ2-1; weak D call: TRBD1 (5 bases). The CDR3 has 16 residues. Germline V gene lookup returns CDR1 SGHAT and CDR2 FQNNGV. Trimming cost V 1 base and J 10 bases, with 20 bases left between them. The CDR3 region is CASSLASRTSKVEQFF. The CDR3 nucleotides read TGTGCCAGCAGCTTAGCGTCCCGGACATCCAAAGTGGAGCAGTTCTTC.

As regards this clonotype: A much bigger clone sits one base away, suggesting this may be a read error. Without the conserved terminal phenylalanine or tryptophan, this CDR3 likely stems from a read error. CDR3 sequence: CASSEIGQEETQYS. CDR3 DNA sequence: TGTGCCAGCAGTGAAATCGGACAGGAAGAGACCCAGTACTCC. The V and J genes are TRBV2 and TRBJ2-5; TRBD1 agrees at 7 bases. The CDR3 is made up of 14 amino acids. Germline CDR1 and CDR2: SNHLY and FYNNEI. V lost 2 bases to trimming and J lost 3 bases; unmatched junction nucleotides: 3.

This clonotype has a count of ten or more. This sequence joins TRBV6-2 or TRBV6-3 and TRBJ1-1, with 8 nucleotides matching TRBD1. V shed 5 bases and J 1 base; nucleotides not matched to a gene: 6. This CDR3 has 15 amino acids. From germline, CDR1 is MNHEY and CDR2 SVGEGT. As DNA, the CDR3 is TGTGCCAGCAGTCCAATGACAGGGGCGAACACTGAAGCTTTCTTT. It is translated as CASSPMTGANTEAFF.

This clonotype was seen many times. The chain joins TRBV9 to TRBJ2-3; 11 bases map to TRBD1. Germline CDR1 reads SGDLS; CDR2 reads YYNGEE. Trimming took 3 bases from V and 6 from J; bases not matched to a gene: 6. The CDR3 length is 15 residues. In nucleotides, the CDR3 is TGTGCCAGCAGCGGCGGGACAGGGGGTCCCGATACGCAGTATTTT. This sequence encodes CASSGGTGGPDTQYF.

This clonotype was seen only a few times. V and J are TRBV2 and TRBJ2-3; D remains unclear. Germline V gives CDR1 SNHLY, CDR2 FYNNEI. V lost 5 bases, J lost 4 bases, and 10 bases lay in between. The CDR3 sequence is 13 residues long. The CDR3 reads CASSWDEPDTQYF. The CDR3, as DNA: TGTGCCAGCAGTTGGGATGAGCCAGATACGCAGTATTTT.

Notes on this clonotype: A much larger clone lies one base from this, so it may be a read error. The chain is built from TRBV20-1 and TRBJ1-2, with 8 bases aligning to TRBD1. The V and J ends lost 3 bases and 7 bases, in that order; junction bases with no gene match: 13. This CDR3 comprises 15 residues. Germline lookup yields CDR1 DFQATT and CDR2 SNEGSKA (reference sequence). CDR3 nucleotides: TGCAGTGCTAGGCCCAAAGGGAGACAGGGGCCTGGCTACACCTTC. Protein product: CSARPKGRQGPGYTF.

This clonotype showed up many times. The chain employs TRBV11-2 and TRBJ1-5, with D uncertain. V was shortened by 4 bases and J by 4 bases, with 11 bases between the two germline ends. Germline CDR1 SGHAT, CDR2 FQNNGV. The CDR3 has 14 amino acids. CDR3 bases: TGTGCCAGCAGCTCCGGGCCCATAAATCAGCCCCAGCATTTT. Translated, it gives CASSSGPINQPQHF.

In its sample, this clonotype was seen many times. V gene TRBV9 combines with J gene TRBJ1-2, with D tentatively TRBD1 (6 bases). This CDR3 has 16 residues. With 3 bases removed from V and 2 bases from J, the gap between germline ends came to 17 bases. Germline V lookup: CDR1 SGDLS, CDR2 YYNGEE. Written as DNA, the CDR3 is TGTGCCAGCAGCGCCGGGATCCTCGACAGGAACTATGGCTACACCTTC. It is translated as CASSAGILDRNYGYTF. The variable domain in full, with the rest retrieved from reference TRBV9 and TRBJ1-2, is DSGVTQTPKHLITATGQRVTLRCSPRSGDLSVYWYQQSLDQGLQFLIQYYNGEERAKGNILERFSAQQFPDLHSELNLSSLELGDSALYFCASSAGILDRNYGYTFGSGTRLTVV.

This chain uses TRBV5-1 with TRBJ1-1, with TRBD1 matching over 7 bases. The CDR3 is 14 amino acids. J gave up 4 bases and V 1 base, and 4 bases lay outside the gene matches. Germline V gene lookup returns CDR1 SGHRS and CDR2 YFSETQ. This CDR3 is CASSLLAGGTEAFF. The CDR3 DNA follows: TGCGCCAGCAGCTTGTTAGCAGGGGGCACTGAAGCTTTCTTT.

This clonotype was observed a few times. This sequence joins TRBV6-5 and TRBJ2-3; 7 bases are a match to TRBD1. The CDR3 runs 15 residues. V shed 2 bases, J shed 0 bases, and the junction held 2 bases outside the gene matches. Germline CDR1 reads MNHEY; CDR2 reads SVGAGI. CDR3 DNA: TGTGCCAGCAGTTACGACAGGGCAAGCACAGATACGCAGTATTTT. It encodes CASSYDRASTDTQYF.

This clonotype was seen ten or more times. The V gene is TRBV3-1, the J gene TRBJ2-7; TRBD2 aligns across 8 bases. CDR3 length: 19 amino acids. The V and J ends lost 2 bases and 5 bases, in that order; junction bases with no gene match: 20. Germline lookup yields CDR1 LGHDT and CDR2 YNNKEL (reference sequence). CDR3 protein: CASSQQAEWQQRGIHEQYF. DNA for the CDR3: TGTGCCAGCAGCCAACAAGCTGAGTGGCAGCAGCGGGGGATCCACGAGCAGTACTTC.

This clonotype showed up many times. The DNA for the CDR3 is TGTGCCAGCAGTTTAGATCTAGCGGGGGGGCCCGGCACAGATACGCAGTATTTT. Its translation is CASSLDLAGGPGTDTQYF. The gene calls are TRBV12-3 or TRBV12-4 and TRBJ2-3; TRBD2 aligns across 12 bases. Trimming removed 1 base from V and 1 base from J; junction bases left unmatched: 6. This CDR3 is built from 18 residues.

The V call is TRBV3-1, the J call TRBJ1-3; 7 bases match TRBD1. CDR3 length: 16 amino acids. The V segment lost 4 bases and the J segment 4 bases; nucleotides outside the gene matches: 10. Germline loops: CDR1 LGHDT, CDR2 YNNKEL (reference sequence). The CDR3 loop reads CASSPTPTGSGNTIYF. DNA for the CDR3: TGTGCCAGCAGCCCGACCCCGACAGGGTCCGGAAACACCATATATTTT.

This clonotype occurred many times. The chain couples TRBV3-1 to TRBJ1-1; no reliable D call. The CDR3 consists of 13 residues. Germline CDR1 is LGHDT and CDR2 is YNNKEL (reference sequence). Deletions cut 0 bases from V and 5 bases from J, with 7 bases between. The CDR3 DNA follows: TGTGCCAGCAGCCAAGAGTGGCTGACTGAAGCTTTCTTT. This gives the protein CASSQEWLTEAFF.

The rearrangement joins TRBV10-1 to TRBJ2-1; weak D call: TRBD2 (5 bases). With 3 bases removed from V and 8 bases from J, the gap between germline ends came to 11 bases. Looked up from germline, CDR1 is WNHNN and CDR2 is SYGVQD (reference sequence). This CDR3 spans 13 amino acids. The CDR3 loop reads CASSESMRDEQFF. CDR3 in DNA: TGCGCCAGCAGTGAAAGTATGAGGGATGAGCAGTTCTTC.

A word on this clonotype: One end of the junction does not line up with germline, which may come from a read error. V usage is TRBV7-3 and J usage is TRBJ1-1, with D hard to call. The CDR3 has 12 residues. CDR1 and CDR2 (germline): SGHTA, FQGTGA. The CDR3 bases are TGTGCCAGGAGCTTACAAGACACTGAAGCTTTCTTT. This codes for CARSLQDTEAFF.

Worth noting for this clonotype: A much bigger clone sits one base away, suggesting this may be a read error. This chain joins TRBV2 and TRBJ1-5; no clear D gene. From germline, CDR1 is SNHLY and CDR2 FYNNEI. This CDR3 has 14 residues. CDR3 sequence (DNA): TGTGCCAGCAGTACACGGGTGGGCAATCATCCCCAGCATTTT. Translating it yields CASSTRVGNHPQHF.

CDR3 sequence reads: CASSQEGGDTQYF. The CDR3 DNA reads as TGTGCCAGCAGCCAAGAGGGGGGGGATACGCAGTATTTT. The chain uses TRBV3-1 and TRBJ2-3; TRBD2 aligns across 7 bases. V shed 0 bases, J shed 6 bases, and the junction held 0 bases outside the gene matches. Germline V gene sequence: CDR1 LGHDT, CDR2 YNNKEL (reference sequence). The CDR3 runs to 13 residues.

This clonotype was seen a few times. The J gene is TRBJ2-4, the V gene TRBV6-6, with TRBD1 matching 10 bases. This CDR3 is built from 17 residues. The junction had 9 bases not matched to a gene; V was cut back by 6 bases and J by 1 base. Per the germline V gene, CDR1 is MNHNY and CDR2 is SVGAGI (reference sequence). In DNA, the CDR3 is TGTGCCAGCAGCCCGACAGGGGGCGGGGTGGCCAAAAACATTCAGTACTTC. Translation gives CASSPTGGGVAKNIQYF.

This clonotype occurred a few times. This chain joins TRBV7-3 and TRBJ2-1, with 11 bases identical to TRBD2. J gave up 8 bases and V 5 bases, and 8 bases lay outside the gene matches. The CDR3 has 15 amino acids. Germline CDR1 SGHTA, CDR2 FQGTGA. The CDR3 is CASSPPSGGSHEQFF. The CDR3 nucleotides are TGTGCCAGCAGCCCACCTAGCGGGGGGTCTCATGAGCAGTTCTTC.

This chain links TRBV30 with TRBJ1-5, with D possibly being TRBD1 (5 bases). V was pared by 5 bases and J by 10 bases, with 15 bases between. Germline CDR1 and CDR2: GTSNPN and SVGIG (reference sequence). The CDR3 runs 12 residues. CDR3 residues: CAWGRVGAPQHF. CDR3 sequence (DNA): TGTGCCTGGGGGAGGGTTGGGGCACCCCAGCATTTT.